What follows is one T cell receptor (beta chain) and its context. V was pared by 1 base and J by 5 bases, with 6 bases of the junction left unmatched. Germline V gene lookup returns CDR1 MRHNA and CDR2 SNTAGT. The CDR3 totals 16 residues. These data originate in a study of blood T cell repertoires in COVID-19. At the level of the study: Spain, Italy and the United States supplied samples that represented acute and convalescent COVID-19. T cells, B-cell-depleted T cells, or PBMCs supplied cDNA or gDNA.

In terms of age and location, participants ranged from about 18 to 95 years and lived in fewer than 30 US areas. The protocol was immunoSEQ multiplex PCR, while the TCRdb copy is restricted to in-frame clones and leaves out a portion. The sample has about 150,000 clones, about 85% seen once. This TCR was recovered from a woman between 35 and 50 years old who had recovered from COVID-19. The specimen was PBMCs or T cells enriched from blood (not recorded which). This chain joins TRBV6-4 and TRBJ2-4; 9 nucleotides agree with TRBD2. CDR3 in DNA: TGTGCCAGCAGTGACTGCGGGAGGGCCTCGGAAAACATTCAGTACTTC. This gives the protein CASSDCGRASENIQYF.